The 12 T cell receptor beta chains in this list originate from one sample, sequenced in a study of blood T cell repertoires in COVID-19. Sequenced by immunoSEQ multiplex PCR; TCRdb stores in-frame clones only, minus some. The table lists around 60,000 clones, roughly 90% of them singletons. The sequenced sample consisted of peripheral blood. The receptors come from a human donor in a cohort sampled during active COVID-19.

The chain has TRBV5-5 and TRBJ1-1; D unclear. Trimming stripped 0 bases from V and 5 bases from J, with 8 bases between. Germline V lookup: CDR1 SGHKS, CDR2 YYEKEE (reference sequence). The CDR3 is 13 residues long. The CDR3 DNA follows: TGTGCCAGCAGCTTGGGCGCGTGGACTGAAGCTTTCTTT. Translating it yields CASSLGAWTEAFF.

The CDR3 sequence: CASSFTGLHSYNEQFF. The CDR3 bases are TGTGCCAGCAGTTTTACGGGACTCCACTCCTACAATGAGCAGTTCTTC. The genes are TRBV2 and TRBJ2-1, with TRBD2 as a possible D gene (6 bases). The CDR3 consists of 16 residues. Trimming removed 5 bases from V and 0 bases from J, with 14 bases in between. Germline CDR1 reads SNHLY; CDR2 reads FYNNEI.

Here the CDR3 DNA reads TGTGCCAGCAGCGCCGGGACAGGGACACGGCACGGCTCTGGGGCCAACGTCCTGACTTTC. It translates to CASSAGTGTRHGSGANVLTF. The chain employs TRBV9 and TRBJ2-6, with 9 bases aligning to TRBD1. Germline CDR1 reads SGDLS; CDR2 reads YYNGEE. This CDR3 has 20 residues. Germline trimming cut 3 bases from V and 0 bases from J; bases unmatched to any gene: 13. The full variable domain, its missing parts supplied by reference TRBV9 and TRBJ2-6, is DSGVTQTPKHLITATGQRVTLRCSPRSGDLSVYWYQQSLDQGLQFLIQYYNGEERAKGNILERFSAQQFPDLHSELNLSSLELGDSALYFCASSAGTGTRHGSGANVLTFGAGSRLTVL.

This chain joins TRBV11-2 and TRBJ2-7; 8 bases are a match to TRBD1. The V and J ends lost 4 bases and 2 bases, in that order; junction bases with no gene match: 1. This CDR3 has 13 amino acids. The germline V gene encodes CDR1 SGHAT and CDR2 FQNNGV. The CDR3 here is CASSSDRAYEQYF. DNA for the CDR3: TGTGCCAGCAGCTCGGACAGGGCCTACGAGCAGTACTTC.

The rearrangement links TRBV10-3 to TRBJ2-7; D perhaps matches TRBD1 (6 bases). V gave up 0 bases and J gave up 6 bases, with 12 bases separating them. There are 14 residues in the CDR3. Per germline, CDR1 ENHRY and CDR2 SYGVKD. For the CDR3, the DNA is TGTGCCATCAGTGAGTCAGGTGGGGGCCTCGAGCAGTACTTC. It translates to CAISESGGGLEQYF.

The J gene is TRBJ1-4, the V gene TRBV27, with D unresolved. V was shortened by 8 bases and J by 6 bases, with 16 bases between the two germline ends. This CDR3 has 14 residues. The germline V gene has CDR1 MNHEY and CDR2 SMNVEV (reference sequence). The CDR3 is CASGSRQADEKLFF. In DNA, the CDR3 is TGTGCCAGCGGGAGCAGGCAGGCGGATGAAAAACTGTTTTTT.

The chain joins TRBV2 to TRBJ2-7; TRBD2 matches 11 bases. The CDR3 is 17 residues long. The trim removed 3 bases at V and 3 bases at J, leaving 10 bases unmatched. CDR1 SNHLY and CDR2 FYNNEI come from the germline V gene. The CDR3 DNA reads TGTGCCAGCAGTGAGACCCTAGCGGGAGGCCCCGGCTACGAGCAGTACTTC. Its protein is CASSETLAGGPGYEQYF.

The chain joins TRBV9 to TRBJ2-2; 12 nucleotides match TRBD2. After removal of 2 bases from V and 5 bases from J, the junction contained 4 bases not matched to a gene. Germline V gene data show CDR1 as SGDLS and CDR2 as YYNGEE. CDR3 size: 16 residues. In nucleotides, the CDR3 is TGTGCCAGCAGCGTTACTAGCGGGAGGTCGACCGGGGAGCTGTTTTTT. Residues: CASSVTSGRSTGELFF.

CDR3 residues: CASSPVPGTGYLGNEQFF. In DNA form, the CDR3 reads TGTGCCAGCAGCCCTGTGCCGGGAACAGGGTATCTGGGCAATGAGCAGTTCTTC. The chain joins TRBV7-8 to TRBJ2-1; D might be TRBD1 (6 bases). This CDR3 is 18 amino acids long. Germline V gives CDR1 SGHVS, CDR2 FQNEAQ. Trimming cost V 5 bases and J 6 bases, with 26 bases left between them.

The table lists this clone with a count of one. This sequence joins TRBV9 and TRBJ2-3, with 7 nucleotides matching TRBD2. The V gene end was trimmed by 4 bases and the J gene end by 9 bases; junction bases not matched to a gene: 11. The germline V gene encodes CDR1 SGDLS and CDR2 YYNGEE. The CDR3 consists of 14 residues. The CDR3 DNA reads TGTGCCAGCAGCCCGGGACTACCTGCGGGAACGCAGTATTTT. Translated, it gives CASSPGLPAGTQYF.

The chain is built from TRBV21-1 and TRBJ2-1; the D call in the table, TRBD2, was not verified against the DNA. TRBV21-1 is a pseudogene segment. CDR3 length: 15 amino acids. The CDR3 bases are TGTGCCAGCAGCAACTCTATTTTGTCCTACAATGAGCAGTTCTTC. Its protein is CASSNSILSYNEQFF.

The genes are TRBV19 and TRBJ1-1, with a possible D match to TRBD1 (5 bases). CDR1 is LNHDA and CDR2 is SQIVND in the germline V gene (reference sequence). This CDR3 region has 13 residues. With 3 bases removed from V and 1 base from J, the gap between germline ends came to 6 bases. The CDR3 DNA follows: TGTGCCAGTAGTATCGGGGGGAACACTGAAGCTTTCTTT. This encodes CASSIGGNTEAFF.